This T cell receptor (beta chain) was recorded in a study of cytomegalovirus exposure and HLA in healthy donors. Study-wide context: In an earlier analysis, 95 million to 140 million unique TCR beta sequences were found from about 190 million T cells. Around 80 million unique TCRs from HLA-typed donors were held in an early data release. Falling in the Caucasian-associated ancestry cluster were less than 85% of under 500 genotyped donors. Study-level findings and limits: As was reported, the classifier diagnosed cytomegalovirus status with high specificity and sensitivity.

With regard to this clone: What it binds is not known.

CDR1 and CDR2 (germline): KGHSH, LQKENI. V was shortened by 6 bases and J by 4 bases, with 12 bases between the two germline ends. CDR3 length equals 13 residues. Primers: 60 Vbeta forward and 13 Jbeta reverse. Measured with immunoSEQ multiplex PCR; TCRdb has only the in-frame clones, and not every one. Of 150,000 or so clones in the sample, roughly 79% were seen once. The receptor's source is a woman aged 40 to 49 in good health and CMV-seropositive. The sequencing input was PBMCs. This chain links TRBV18 with TRBJ2-5; D ambiguous. The CDR3 loop is CASSPRFGETQYF. The CDR3 coding sequence is TGTGCCAGCTCGCCCAGGTTCGGAGAGACCCAGTACTTC.